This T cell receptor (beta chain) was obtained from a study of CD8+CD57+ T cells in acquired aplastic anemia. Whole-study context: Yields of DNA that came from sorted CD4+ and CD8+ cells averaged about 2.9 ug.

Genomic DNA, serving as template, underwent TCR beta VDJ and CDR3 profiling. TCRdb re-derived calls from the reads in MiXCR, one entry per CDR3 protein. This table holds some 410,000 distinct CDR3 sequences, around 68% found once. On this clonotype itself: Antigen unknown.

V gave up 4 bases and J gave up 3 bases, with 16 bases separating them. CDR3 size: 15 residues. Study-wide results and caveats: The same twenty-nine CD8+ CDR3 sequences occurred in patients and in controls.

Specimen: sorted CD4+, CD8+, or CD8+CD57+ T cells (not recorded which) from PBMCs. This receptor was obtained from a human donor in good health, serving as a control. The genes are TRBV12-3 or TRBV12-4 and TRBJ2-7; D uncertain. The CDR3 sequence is CASSSGPTCNYEQYF. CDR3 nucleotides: TGTGCCAGCAGTTCCGGGCCGACATGCAACTACGAGCAGTACTTC.